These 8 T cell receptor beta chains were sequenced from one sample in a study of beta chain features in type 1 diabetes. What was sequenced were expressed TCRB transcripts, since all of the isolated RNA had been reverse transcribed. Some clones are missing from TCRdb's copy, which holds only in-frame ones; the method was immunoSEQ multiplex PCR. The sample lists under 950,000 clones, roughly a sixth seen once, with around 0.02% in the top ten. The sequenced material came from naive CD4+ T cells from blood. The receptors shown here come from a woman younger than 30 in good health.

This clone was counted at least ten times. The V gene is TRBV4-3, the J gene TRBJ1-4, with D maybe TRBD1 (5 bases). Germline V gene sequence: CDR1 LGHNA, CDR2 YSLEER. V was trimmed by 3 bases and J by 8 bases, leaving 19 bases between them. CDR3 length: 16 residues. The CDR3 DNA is TGCGCCAGCAGCCAGTCCCCCCCGGGACCGGCCGAAAAACTGTTTTTT. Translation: CASSQSPPGPAEKLFF.

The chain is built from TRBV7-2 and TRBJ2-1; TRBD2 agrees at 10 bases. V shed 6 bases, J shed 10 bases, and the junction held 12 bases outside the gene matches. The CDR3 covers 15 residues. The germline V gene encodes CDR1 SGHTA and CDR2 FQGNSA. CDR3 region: CASSRSGRANREQFF. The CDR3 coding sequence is TGTGCCAGCAGTCGGAGCGGGAGGGCCAATCGGGAGCAGTTCTTC.

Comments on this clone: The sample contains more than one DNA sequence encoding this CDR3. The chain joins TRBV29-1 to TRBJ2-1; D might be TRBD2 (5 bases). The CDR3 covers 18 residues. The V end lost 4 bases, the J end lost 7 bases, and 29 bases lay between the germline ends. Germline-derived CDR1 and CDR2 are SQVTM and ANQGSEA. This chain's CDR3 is CSVVGHHSGGQLRNEQFF. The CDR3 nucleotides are TGCAGCGTTGTAGGGCACCACTCCGGAGGCCAGCTTCGGAATGAGCAGTTCTTC.

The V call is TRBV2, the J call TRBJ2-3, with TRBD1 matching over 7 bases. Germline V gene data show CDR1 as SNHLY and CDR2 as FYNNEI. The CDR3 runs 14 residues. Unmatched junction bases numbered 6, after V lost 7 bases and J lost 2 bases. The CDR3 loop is CASIRRGTTDTQYF. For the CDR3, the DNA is TGTGCCAGCATTCGCAGGGGGACCACAGATACGCAGTATTTT.

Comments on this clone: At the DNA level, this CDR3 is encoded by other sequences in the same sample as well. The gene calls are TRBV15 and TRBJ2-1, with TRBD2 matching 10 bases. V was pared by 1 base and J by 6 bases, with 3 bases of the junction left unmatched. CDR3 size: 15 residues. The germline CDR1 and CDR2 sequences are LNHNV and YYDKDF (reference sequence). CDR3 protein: CATSRGLAGVNEQFF. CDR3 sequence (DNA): TGTGCCACCAGCAGAGGGCTAGCGGGAGTCAATGAGCAGTTCTTC.

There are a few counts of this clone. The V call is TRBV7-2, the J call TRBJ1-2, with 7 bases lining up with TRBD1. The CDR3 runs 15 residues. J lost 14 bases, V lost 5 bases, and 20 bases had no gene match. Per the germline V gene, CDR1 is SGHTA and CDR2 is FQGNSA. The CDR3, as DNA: TGTGCCAGCAGCCCGAGGCCCCGTGATGAGGGGGCGCGAACCTTC. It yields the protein CASSPRPRDEGARTF.

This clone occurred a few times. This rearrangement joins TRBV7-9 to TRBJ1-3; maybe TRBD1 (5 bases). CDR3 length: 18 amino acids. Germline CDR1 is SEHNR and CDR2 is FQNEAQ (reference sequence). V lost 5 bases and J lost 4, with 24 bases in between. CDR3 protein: CASSIRQSRAGPGNTIYF. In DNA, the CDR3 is TGTGCCAGCAGCATCAGACAGTCACGGGCAGGGCCGGGAAACACCATATATTTT.

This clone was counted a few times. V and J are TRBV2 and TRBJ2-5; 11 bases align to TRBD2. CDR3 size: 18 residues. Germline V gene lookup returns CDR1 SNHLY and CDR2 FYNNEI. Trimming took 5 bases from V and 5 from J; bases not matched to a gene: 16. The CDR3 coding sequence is TGTGCCAGCAGTACACCCAACCATAGCGGGAGGGCCAAGGAGACCCAGTACTTC. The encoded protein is CASSTPNHSGRAKETQYF.